This passage covers 31 T cell receptor beta chains from one sample sequenced in a study of CXCR3-negative and CXCR3-positive naive CD8 T cells. The study's findings and limits: TRB CDR3s of CXCR3-positive naive cells were more hydrophobic than those of CXCR3-negative naive cells.

Researchers prepared the TRB cDNA libraries using 5' RACE with UMI labels. TCRdb reanalyzed the 5' RACE reads, giving one entry per CDR3 protein sequence and no DNA. This listing includes 65,000 to 75,000 distinct CDR3 sequences. Their cognate antigens are unknown. The sequencing sample was made of naive CXCR3+ CD8+ T cells from blood. Specified subset: CD45RO-CCR7+CD27+CD95- naive CD8+ T cells expressing CXCR3 (TNR3+). All receptors derive from a human donor in good health. Some clones in this sample may be carry-over from other donors' samples.

The chain recombines TRBV6-2 or TRBV6-3 with TRBJ2-1; without DNA, the TCRdb call of TRBD1 cannot be checked. This CDR3 contains 18 residues. Germline V gene data show CDR1 as MNHEY and CDR2 as SVGEGT. The CDR3 region is CASRIRTGGSLTYNEQFF.

The V and J genes are TRBV19 and TRBJ2-7; TCRdb calls TRBD2, which cannot be checked without DNA. The germline gives CDR1 LNHDA, CDR2 SQIVND (reference sequence). The CDR3 sequence is 15 residues long. CDR3 region: CASSMGTSGHYEQYF.

The chain joins TRBV20-1 to TRBJ1-5. Germline-derived CDR1 and CDR2 are DFQATT and SNEGSKA (reference sequence). The CDR3 is 14 amino acids. CDR3 sequence reads: CSARFTDSNQPQHF.

This rearrangement joins TRBV12-3 or TRBV12-4 to TRBJ2-2. The CDR3 has 11 amino acids. The CDR3 loop is CASSLIEELFF.

CDR3 loop: CASSYPGSSEQYF. The rearrangement links TRBV6-2 or TRBV6-3 to TRBJ2-7. Germline CDR1 reads MNHEY; CDR2 reads SVGEGT. The CDR3 sequence is 13 residues long.

The chain joins TRBV21-1 to TRBJ2-7; TCRdb proposes TRBD1, but this gene call is untestable without DNA. TRBV21-1 represents a pseudogene. This CDR3 spans 15 amino acids. This CDR3 is CASSPPGQGAYEQYF.

V gene TRBV5-6 combines with J gene TRBJ2-5; TCRdb calls TRBD1, which cannot be checked without DNA. CDR1 and CDR2 (germline): SGHDT, YYEEEE. The length of the CDR3 is 16 residues. The CDR3: CASSLTGTGYSETQYF.

The chain links TRBV10-3 to TRBJ2-1; TCRdb's D call, TRBD2, is unchecked because there is no DNA. This CDR3 has 14 residues. In germline, CDR1 is ENHRY, CDR2 SYGVKD. The CDR3 loop is CAIRTSGGAEEQFF.

This clonotype is deemed medium-sized (0.01 to 0.1%) by its frequency. The rearrangement links TRBV5-1 to TRBJ1-1; TCRdb selects TRBD1, and the lack of DNA leaves this call unchecked. Germline loops: CDR1 SGHRS, CDR2 YFSETQ. This CDR3 region has 13 residues. CDR3 sequence: CASSLGQGVVAFF.

The chain links TRBV6-2 or TRBV6-3 to TRBJ2-1; TCRdb proposes TRBD1, but this gene call is untestable without DNA. This CDR3 spans 13 amino acids. Germline V CDR1 and CDR2: MNHEY, SVGEGT. CDR3 loop: CASSNRGYNEQFF.

This CDR3 is CASSLMGYEQYF. The V call is TRBV5-5, the J call TRBJ2-7. The CDR3 length is 12 residues. Germline V CDR1 and CDR2: SGHKS, YYEKEE (reference sequence).

The CDR3 protein is CASSELGPSHDGYTF. The chain couples TRBV25-1 to TRBJ1-2. Germline assignment: CDR1 MGHDK and CDR2 SYGVNS. The CDR3 totals 15 residues.

The V and J genes are TRBV27 and TRBJ1-2; there is no DNA to check the TCRdb D call of TRBD1. This CDR3 comprises 12 residues. Germline loops: CDR1 MNHEY, CDR2 SMNVEV (reference sequence). The CDR3 sequence is CASSFGTGGYTF.

The chain links TRBV7-9 to TRBJ2-7. CDR1 and CDR2 from the germline V gene are SEHNR and FQNEAQ (reference sequence). CDR3 size: 11 residues. The CDR3 loop reads CASSPMNEQYF.

The chain has TRBV19 and TRBJ2-7; TCRdb calls TRBD1, which cannot be checked without DNA. The CDR3 spans 13 residues. Germline CDR1 is LNHDA and CDR2 is SQIVND (reference sequence). This CDR3 is CATGGAPGHEQYF. Supplemented by reference TRBV19 and TRBJ2-7, the full variable domain reads DGGITQSPKYLFRKEGQNVTLSCEQNLNHDAMYWYRQDPGQGLRLIYYSQIVNDFQKGDIAEGYSVSREKKESFPLTVTSAQKNPTAFYLCATGGAPGHEQYFGPGTRLTVT.

The rearrangement uses TRBV7-6 and TRBJ2-3; TCRdb's D gene call, TRBD2, goes unchecked for lack of DNA. The CDR3 extends over 15 amino acids. Germline V gene sequence: CDR1 SGHVS, CDR2 FNYEAQ. The chain's CDR3 is CASSPLLVGTDTQYF. Full variable domain (missing parts from reference TRBV7-6 and TRBJ2-3): GAGVSQSPRYKVTKRGQDVALRCDPISGHVSLYWYRQALGQGPEFLTYFNYEAQQDKSGLPNDRFSAERPEGSISTLTIQRTEQRDSAMYRCASSPLLVGTDTQYFGPGTRLTVL.

J is TRBJ2-3 and V is TRBV29-1; TCRdb designates TRBD1, a call that cannot be tested without DNA. The CDR3 has 12 amino acids. Germline loops: CDR1 SQVTM, CDR2 ANQGSEA. The CDR3 here is CSVERQGHTQYF.

The chain recombines TRBV29-1 with TRBJ2-3; the TCRdb D gene call, TRBD1, has no DNA to confirm it. The CDR3 is 14 residues long. Germline-derived CDR1 and CDR2 are SQVTM and ANQGSEA. The CDR3 spells CSADRGSSTDTQYF.

The chain uses TRBV20-1 and TRBJ2-6. The CDR3 is made up of 16 amino acids. Per germline, CDR1 DFQATT and CDR2 SNEGSKA (reference sequence). CDR3 in amino acids: CSARVPSGLGANVLTF.

V gene TRBV29-1 combines with J gene TRBJ2-7; TCRdb's D gene call, TRBD1, goes unchecked for lack of DNA. Germline V gene data show CDR1 as SQVTM and CDR2 as ANQGSEA. This CDR3 region has 13 residues. CDR3 region: CSVYRDTAYEQYF.

This rearrangement joins TRBV29-1 to TRBJ2-7; with no DNA, the TCRdb D assignment of TRBD2 cannot be verified. Germline V gene lookup returns CDR1 SQVTM and CDR2 ANQGSEA. This CDR3 has 16 amino acids. The CDR3 reads CSVEVAGGRSSYVQYF.

The chain joins TRBV6-2 or TRBV6-3 to TRBJ2-2. The CDR3 length is 14 residues. CDR1 and CDR2 (germline): MNHEY, SVGEGT. The CDR3 is CASSYSGYTGELFF.

By frequency, this clonotype registers medium-sized. The chain joins TRBV29-1 to TRBJ2-3. Germline values: CDR1 SQVTM, CDR2 ANQGSEA. There are 12 residues in the CDR3. CDR3 region: CSAMDNPDTQYF.

The CDR3 sequence: CASSEPGQGEFGEQFF. The chain uses TRBV7-6 and TRBJ2-1; the D call of TRBD1 rests on TCRdb alone, since no DNA is present to check it. This CDR3 has 16 amino acids. Germline CDR1 and CDR2: SGHVS and FNYEAQ. Complete variable domain (other parts from reference TRBV7-6 and TRBJ2-1): GAGVSQSPRYKVTKRGQDVALRCDPISGHVSLYWYRQALGQGPEFLTYFNYEAQQDKSGLPNDRFSAERPEGSISTLTIQRTEQRDSAMYRCASSEPGQGEFGEQFFGPGTRLTVL.

The chain has TRBV29-1 and TRBJ2-7; the D call of TRBD1 rests on TCRdb alone, since no DNA is present to check it. The CDR3 is made up of 15 amino acids. Per germline, CDR1 SQVTM and CDR2 ANQGSEA. The CDR3 loop is CSVEGKGQGDYEQYF.

The rearrangement joins TRBV7-9 to TRBJ2-7; lacking DNA, the TRBD2 call made by TCRdb goes unchecked. There are 17 residues in the CDR3. Looked up from germline, CDR1 is SEHNR and CDR2 is FQNEAQ (reference sequence). This chain's CDR3 is CASSLPGLAGVTYEQYF.

This rearrangement joins TRBV7-9 to TRBJ2-1. CDR1 SEHNR and CDR2 FQNEAQ come from the germline V gene (reference sequence). The CDR3 spans 16 residues. CDR3 region: CASSVLGGSSYNEQFF.

The chain is built from TRBV7-9 and TRBJ1-1; TCRdb lists TRBD1, though no DNA is available to test this call. The CDR3 has 15 amino acids. Germline V lookup: CDR1 SEHNR, CDR2 FQNEAQ (reference sequence). The CDR3 sequence is CADSPADRGNTEAFF.

The rearrangement uses TRBV7-9 and TRBJ2-3; checking the TCRdb D call of TRBD1 is not possible without DNA. The CDR3 sequence is 16 residues long. Germline CDR1 SEHNR, CDR2 FQNEAQ (reference sequence). The CDR3: CASRAAAGESTDTQYF.

The chain recombines TRBV7-9 with TRBJ2-7; TCRdb calls TRBD1, which cannot be checked without DNA. The germline gives CDR1 SEHNR, CDR2 FQNEAQ (reference sequence). The CDR3 consists of 14 residues. The CDR3 region is CASSLEGGGYEQYF. Full variable domain (rest looked up from reference TRBV7-9 and TRBJ2-7): DTGVSQNPRHKITKRGQNVTFRCDPISEHNRLYWYRQTLGQGPEFLTYFQNEAQLEKSRLLSDRFSAERPKGSFSTLEIQRTEQGDSAMYLCASSLEGGGYEQYFGPGTRLTVT.

This chain connects TRBV5-1 to TRBJ2-1; the TCRdb call, TRBD2, lacks DNA for checking. Germline V gives CDR1 SGHRS, CDR2 YFSETQ. CDR3 length: 14 residues. The CDR3: CASSFSGGGNEQFF.